Described below is a single TCR beta chain sequence and its context. The data stem from a study of blood T cell repertoires in COVID-19. As for the study in general: COVID-19 samples from acute and convalescent phases originated in the United States, Italy and Spain.

Under the authors' procedure: The authors estimated nucleated cell counts from reference gene primer amplification. This table comes from immunoSEQ multiplex PCR, and its TCRdb copy is limited to in-frame clones, with some not included. Clone size and V and J calls were adopted from that table, with D and trimming inferred from the DNA. Altogether more than 300,000 clones are present, 85% to 90% being singletons, with the ten largest covering about 6.7%. In Seattle, patients joined the study during active infection and were tracked longitudinally. Germline V CDR1 and CDR2: SGHKS, YYEKEE (reference sequence). The V and J ends lost 0 bases and 4 bases respectively, with 13 bases between them. This CDR3 is built from 15 residues.

This TCR was recovered from a woman in her 70s with COVID-19, enrolled during active disease. Material for sequencing was peripheral blood. The V call is TRBV5-5, the J call TRBJ1-2; unclear D gene. The CDR3 region has the DNA TGTGCCAGCAGCTTGGCCATGAACGGAGTCTATGGCTACACCTTC. This sequence encodes CASSLAMNGVYGYTF.